This TCR beta chain was observed in a study of CD8 T cells in Susac syndrome. Trimming took 4 bases from V and 4 from J; bases not matched to a gene: 10. This CDR3 has 16 amino acids. The germline V gene has CDR1 LNHNV and CDR2 YYDKDF (reference sequence). Random-hexamer reverse transcription was applied to about 0.45 to 1 ug RNA. TCRdb re-called the immunoSEQ multiplex PCR reads through MiXCR, storing one row per CDR3 protein. Among roughly 89,000 distinct CDR3 sequences, approximately 96% were seen once, and the ten largest hold approximately 0.42%. The receptor was derived from a human donor with Susac syndrome. Sequenced material: CD8+ T cells from PBMCs. This chain uses TRBV15 with TRBJ2-3; 8 nucleotides align to TRBD2. CDR3 DNA: TGTGCCACCAGCAACCGCGGGCGGGGGGCTGCAGATACGCAGTATTTT. As protein: CATSNRGRGAADTQYF.